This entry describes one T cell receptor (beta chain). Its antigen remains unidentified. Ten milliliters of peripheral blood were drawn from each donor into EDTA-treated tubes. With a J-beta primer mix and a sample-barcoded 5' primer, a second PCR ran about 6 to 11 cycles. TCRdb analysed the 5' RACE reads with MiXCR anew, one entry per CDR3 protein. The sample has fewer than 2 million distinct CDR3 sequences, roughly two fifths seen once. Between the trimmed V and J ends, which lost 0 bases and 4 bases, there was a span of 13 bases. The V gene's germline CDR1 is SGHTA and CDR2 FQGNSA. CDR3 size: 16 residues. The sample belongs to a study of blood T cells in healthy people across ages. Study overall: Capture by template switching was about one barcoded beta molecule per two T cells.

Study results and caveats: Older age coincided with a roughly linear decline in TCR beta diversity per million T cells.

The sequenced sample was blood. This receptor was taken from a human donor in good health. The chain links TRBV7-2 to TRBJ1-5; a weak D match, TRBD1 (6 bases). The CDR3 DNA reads TGTGCCAGCAGCTTAGCGCCGACAGGTCAAAATCAGCCCCAGCATTTT. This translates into CASSLAPTGQNQPQHF.